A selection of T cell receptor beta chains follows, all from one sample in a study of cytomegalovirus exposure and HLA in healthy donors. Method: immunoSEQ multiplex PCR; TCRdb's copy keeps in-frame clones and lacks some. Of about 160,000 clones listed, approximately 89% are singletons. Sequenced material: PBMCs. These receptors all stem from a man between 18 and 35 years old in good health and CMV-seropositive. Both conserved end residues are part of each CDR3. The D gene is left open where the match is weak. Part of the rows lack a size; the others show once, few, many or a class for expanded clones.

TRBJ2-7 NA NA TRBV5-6 TGTGCCAGCAGCACGGACTATCCATACGAGCAGTACTTC CASSTDYPYEQYF
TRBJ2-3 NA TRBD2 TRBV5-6 TGTGCCAGCAGCCCTGGACTAGTGTTGGTTACGCAGTATTTT CASSPGLVLVTQYF
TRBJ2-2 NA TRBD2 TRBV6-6 TGTGCCAGCACCGGGAGGGTCACCGGGGAGCTGTTTTTT CASTGRVTGELFF
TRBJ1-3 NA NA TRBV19 TGTGCCAGTTGGAACAGTGGAAACACCATATATTTT CASWNSGNTIYF
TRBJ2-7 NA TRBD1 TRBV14 TGTGCCAGCAGCCTACAGGGGGCGCGTTACGAGCAGTACTTC CASSLQGARYEQYF
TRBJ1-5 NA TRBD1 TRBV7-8 TGTGCCAGCAGCTTCCTGGACAGGGCGCTCAATCAGCCCCAGCATTTT CASSFLDRALNQPQHF
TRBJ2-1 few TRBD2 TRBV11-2 TGTGCCAGCAGGTCAAATCGCCGCGGGAGGGCCAACAATGAGCAGTTCTTC CASRSNRRGRANNEQFF
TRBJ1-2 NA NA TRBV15 TGTGCCACCAGCAGGGACAGTCCGCGTCGGGGCTACACCTTC CATSRDSPRRGYTF
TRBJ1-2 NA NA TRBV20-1 TGCAGTGCTAGAGATGACAGAGGCTACACCTTC CSARDDRGYTF
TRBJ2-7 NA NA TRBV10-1 TGCGCCAGCAGTGAAACGTGGGCCGAGCAGTACTTC CASSETWAEQYF
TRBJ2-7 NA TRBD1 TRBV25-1 TGTGCCAGCAGTGAACACAGGGGGAACCTCTACGAGCAGTACTTC CASSEHRGNLYEQYF
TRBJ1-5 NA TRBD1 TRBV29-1 TGCAGCGTTGTCTTGGGGACAGGGGGTAGCAATCAGCCCCAGCATTTT CSVVLGTGGSNQPQHF
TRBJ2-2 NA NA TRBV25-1 TGTGCCAGCAGCCTGACCGGTACAGGGGGGGAGCTGTTTTTT CASSLTGTGGELFF
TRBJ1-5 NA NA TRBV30 TGTGCCTGGAGTGTCGGAGGCTGGCAGCCCCAGCATTTT CAWSVGGWQPQHF